The 18 T cell receptor beta chains below come from one sample, sequenced in a study of CD4 T cells in relation to SARS-CoV-2 and coronaviruses. Unexposed donor CD4+ T cells date from about 2011-2018, before the COVID-19 pandemic. CD4+ T cells were isolated from the cells after 10 days of culture. Their cognate antigens are unknown. Using immunoSEQ multiplex PCR, the repertoire was profiled, and TCRdb retains in-frame clones only, with some absent. The sample includes 15,000 to 25,000 clones, 77% seen only once; the top ten take roughly a quarter. The material sequenced was CD4+ T cells from PBMCs, cultured in vitro. Receptors originate from a human donor in good health.

V usage is TRBV29-1 and J usage is TRBJ2-1; 8 bases fit TRBD1. From germline, CDR1 is SQVTM and CDR2 ANQGSEA. CDR3 size: 15 residues. With 6 bases clipped from V and 4 bases from J, the junction kept 11 bases outside the gene matches. The CDR3 DNA reads as TGCAGCGTACCCCCGGGACAGGCGAAGTACAATGAGCAGTTCTTC. This gives the protein CSVPPGQAKYNEQFF.

The chain combines TRBV3-1 (or the pseudogene TRBV3-2) with TRBJ2-7; D is possibly TRBD1 (5 bases). Per the germline V gene, CDR1 is LGHDT and CDR2 is YNNKEL (reference sequence). Trimming cost V 4 bases and J 3 bases, with 19 bases left between them. There are 16 residues in the CDR3. The CDR3 bases are TGTGCCAGCAGCCTCGGCAACAGGTTCGAGAGCTACGAGCAGTACTTC. Residues: CASSLGNRFESYEQYF.

This clone was detected once. This chain uses TRBV6-1 with TRBJ2-3; no clear D gene. Deletions cut 2 bases from V and 4 bases from J, with 4 bases between. Germline assignment: CDR1 MNHNS and CDR2 SASEGT. The CDR3 has 12 amino acids. The chain's CDR3 is CASSENSDTQYF. CDR3 coding DNA: TGTGCCAGCAGTGAAAATTCAGATACGCAGTATTTT.

This clone showed up just once. V gene TRBV10-3 combines with J gene TRBJ2-1; D remains unclear. The CDR3 contains 16 residues. Per germline, CDR1 ENHRY and CDR2 SYGVKD. The ends were cut back, 6 bases at V and 2 bases at J, with 17 bases in the middle. The CDR3 is CAISNLRRPPYNEQFF. DNA for the CDR3: TGTGCCATCAGCAATTTGCGGAGACCACCCTACAATGAGCAGTTCTTC.

A few counts support this clone. V usage is TRBV6-2 or TRBV6-3 and J usage is TRBJ2-7, with D tentatively TRBD1 (6 bases). The CDR3 covers 16 residues. The germline gives CDR1 MNHEY, CDR2 SVGEGT. Trimming left V 1 base short and J 0 bases short, with 13 bases between. The CDR3 DNA sequence: TGTGCCAGCAGTTACTTCGGACAGTCCTCCTCCTACGAGCAGTACTTC. Its protein product is CASSYFGQSSSYEQYF.

This clone was seen only a few times. The V gene is TRBV12-3 or TRBV12-4, the J gene TRBJ2-1, with 7 nucleotides matching TRBD2. There are 12 residues in the CDR3. Trimming removed 5 bases from V and 13 bases from J; junction bases left unmatched: 8. CDR3 sequence reads: CASSPSWDYQFF. CDR3 in DNA: TGTGCCAGCAGTCCATCCTGGGACTATCAGTTCTTC.

V usage is TRBV19 and J usage is TRBJ2-7, with D possibly matching TRBD2 (6 bases). Deletions cut 6 bases from V and 2 bases from J, with 11 bases between. Germline CDR1 LNHDA, CDR2 SQIVND (reference sequence). There are 13 residues in the CDR3. The CDR3 loop is CASSHRTTYEQYF. The CDR3 region has the DNA TGTGCCAGTAGCCACAGGACTACCTACGAGCAGTACTTC.

The CDR3 region is CASSQARGGDFQETQYF. In DNA, the CDR3 is TGTGCCAGCAGCCAAGCCAGAGGGGGGGACTTCCAAGAGACCCAGTACTTC. V and J are TRBV3-1 (or the pseudogene TRBV3-2) and TRBJ2-5; D is perhaps TRBD2 (7 bases). This CDR3 contains 17 residues. The V gene lost 1 base and the J gene lost 1 base, with 16 bases spanning the gap. Germline CDR1 reads LGHDT; CDR2 reads YNNKEL (reference sequence).

The V call is TRBV7-2, the J call TRBJ1-1, with D maybe TRBD1 (6 bases). With 3 bases removed from V and 0 bases from J, the gap between germline ends came to 20 bases. The germline gives CDR1 SGHTA, CDR2 FQGNSA. The CDR3 is 18 amino acids. Here the CDR3 DNA reads TGTGCCAGCAGCTTTATATTCGTAACAGGGTCCATGAACACTGAAGCTTTCTTT. It encodes CASSFIFVTGSMNTEAFF.

The chain links TRBV2 to TRBJ2-7, with 9 bases identical to TRBD1. V lost 8 bases to trimming and J lost 7 bases; unmatched junction nucleotides: 6. The CDR3 has 12 amino acids. The germline V gene encodes CDR1 SNHLY and CDR2 FYNNEI. The CDR3 DNA follows: TGTGCCAGCGAGGGACAGGGTCTAGAGCAGTACTTC. Its translation is CASEGQGLEQYF.

The V call is TRBV2, the J call TRBJ2-3; TRBD1 matches at 8 bases. In germline, CDR1 is SNHLY, CDR2 FYNNEI. J gave up 6 bases and V 7 bases, and 12 bases lay outside the gene matches. The CDR3 loop spans 15 amino acids. The CDR3 DNA sequence: TGTGCCAGCAACAGGGGGGATTTTAGGGGGGATACGCAGTATTTT. This translates into CASNRGDFRGDTQYF.

This chain joins TRBV7-2 and TRBJ2-1, with TRBD2 identical over 11 bases. This CDR3 comprises 15 residues. CDR1 is SGHTA, CDR2 FQGNSA, per germline. Trimming took 2 bases from V and 4 from J; bases not matched to a gene: 1. The CDR3 sequence is CASSLRLAGYNEQFF. The CDR3, as DNA: TGTGCCAGCAGCTTAAGACTAGCGGGGTACAATGAGCAGTTCTTC.

The gene calls are TRBV11-2 and TRBJ2-1; D is ambiguous. CDR3 length equals 12 residues. The germline CDR1 and CDR2 sequences are SGHAT and FQNNGV. Trimming stripped 6 bases from V and 6 bases from J, with 9 bases between. Here the CDR3 reads CASSRVGNEQFF. In DNA form, the CDR3 reads TGTGCCAGCAGTCGGGTGGGCAATGAGCAGTTCTTC.

The rearrangement joins TRBV29-1 to TRBJ2-5; D is unclear. CDR1 is SQVTM, CDR2 ANQGSEA, per germline. The CDR3 covers 12 residues. V was cut by 5 bases and J by 5 bases, with 12 bases left in between. As DNA, the CDR3 is TGCAGCGTTAGCGTTGGCGGCGAGACCCAGTACTTC. It specifies CSVSVGGETQYF. The variable domain in full, with the rest retrieved from reference TRBV29-1 and TRBJ2-5, is SAVISQKPSRDICQRGTSLTIQCQVDSQVTMMFWYRQQPGQSLTLIATANQGSEATYESGFVIDKFPISRPNLTFSTLTVSNMSPEDSSIYLCSVSVGGETQYFGPGTRLLVL.

About this clone: This specimen includes other DNA sequences encoding the same CDR3. This chain links TRBV12-3 or TRBV12-4 with TRBJ1-3; D remains ambiguous. Between the trimmed V and J ends, which lost 3 bases and 3 bases, there was a span of 3 bases. This CDR3 is 12 amino acids long. CDR3 sequence (DNA): TGTGCCAGCAGTTTGCTTGGAAACACCATATATTTT. This gives the protein CASSLLGNTIYF.

The chain carries TRBV30 and TRBJ2-3; D remains ambiguous. Germline CDR1 is GTSNPN and CDR2 is SVGIG (reference sequence). This CDR3 is 13 amino acids long. Trimming took off 3 bases at V and 1 base at J, with 8 bases between the two ends. CDR3 DNA sequence: TGTGCCTGGAGAATATCAGGCACAGATACGCAGTATTTT. Residues: CAWRISGTDTQYF.

In this sample, this clone turned up once. The chain has TRBV27 and TRBJ2-7, with TRBD1 matching 12 bases. This CDR3 has 16 residues. Germline-derived CDR1 and CDR2 are MNHEY and SMNVEV (reference sequence). J gave up 3 bases and V 6 bases, and 9 bases lay outside the gene matches. CDR3 nucleotide sequence: TGTGCCAGCAGATCAAAGGGACAGGGGGCTGTCTACGAGCAGTACTTC. It yields the protein CASRSKGQGAVYEQYF.

The chain recombines TRBV18 with TRBJ2-2, with TRBD1 identical over 9 bases. Trimming took 8 bases from V and 5 from J; bases not matched to a gene: 12. Looked up from germline, CDR1 is KGHSH and CDR2 is LQKENI. This CDR3 region has 16 residues. The CDR3 loop is CASPRTVDRGTGELFF. CDR3 DNA sequence: TGTGCCAGCCCCCGGACCGTGGACAGGGGAACCGGGGAGCTGTTTTTT. The full variable domain, rest sourced from reference TRBV18 and TRBJ2-2, is NAGVMQNPRHLVRRRGQEARLRCSPMKGHSHVYWYRQLPEEGLKFMVYLQKENIIDESGMPKERFSAEFPKEGPSILRIQQVVRGDSAAYFCASPRTVDRGTGELFFGEGSRLTVL.